A selection of T cell receptor beta chains follows, all from one sample in a study of blood T cell repertoires in COVID-19. Assay used: immunoSEQ multiplex PCR; TCRdb lists only in-frame clones, some missing. The sample consists of under 300,000 clones, 65% to 90% of them appearing once. The specimen sequenced was peripheral blood. The receptors originated from a woman aged 55-69 years with active or convalescent COVID-19. Both conserved end residues are part of each CDR3. D genes are given only for firm matches. Clone size is shown for a subset of rows, as once, few, many or a class of expanded clone.

V	size	D	J	DNA	CDR3
TRBV18	many	.	TRBJ1-4	TGTGCCAGCTCACGCCAAGCTCAGGGCCCTAATGAAAAACTGTTTTTT	CASSRQAQGPNEKLFF
TRBV6-6	.	.	TRBJ2-1	TGTGCCAGCAGTTATGACAGCAATGAGCAGTTCTTC	CASSYDSNEQFF
TRBV12-3/TRBV12-4	.	.	TRBJ2-7	TGTGCCAGCAGTTTAAGGCAGGGGTACGAGCAGTACTTC	CASSLRQGYEQYF
TRBV5-6	.	TRBD1	TRBJ1-2	TGTGCCAGCAGCAATGCGGGACAGGGCAGCTATGGCTACACCTTC	CASSNAGQGSYGYTF
TRBV7-8	many	TRBD1	TRBJ2-2	TGTGCCAGCAGCTTAGCGCGACAGGGACACGGGGAGCTGTTTTTT	CASSLARQGHGELFF
TRBV7-8	once	.	TRBJ2-1	TGTGCCAGCAGCTTAGGCCTAGAAAGAAATGAGCAGTTCTTC	CASSLGLERNEQFF
TRBV19	.	.	TRBJ1-6	TGTGCCAGTACCCCAACCCGGGGGATTAATTCACCCCTCCACTTT	CASTPTRGINSPLHF
TRBV12-3/TRBV12-4	.	.	TRBJ2-3	TGTGCCAGCACTCGAGCAGATACGCAGTATTTT	CASTRADTQYF
TRBV18	few	.	TRBJ2-3	TGTGCCAGCTCACCACCAGGGGCCCCCACAGATACGCAGTATTTT	CASSPPGAPTDTQYF
TRBV15	.	TRBD2	TRBJ2-3	TGTGCCACCAGCAGAGATTTACGCGGGGGGGCCTACACAGATACGCAGTATTTT	CATSRDLRGGAYTDTQYF
TRBV7-2	.	TRBD2	TRBJ2-2	TGTGCCAGCAGCTCCCGACTAGCGGGGTACACCGGGGAGCTGTTTTTT	CASSSRLAGYTGELFF
TRBV9	.	TRBD2	TRBJ2-5	TGTGCCAGCAGCGACGGAGCGGGGGAACAAGAGACCCAGTACTTC	CASSDGAGEQETQYF